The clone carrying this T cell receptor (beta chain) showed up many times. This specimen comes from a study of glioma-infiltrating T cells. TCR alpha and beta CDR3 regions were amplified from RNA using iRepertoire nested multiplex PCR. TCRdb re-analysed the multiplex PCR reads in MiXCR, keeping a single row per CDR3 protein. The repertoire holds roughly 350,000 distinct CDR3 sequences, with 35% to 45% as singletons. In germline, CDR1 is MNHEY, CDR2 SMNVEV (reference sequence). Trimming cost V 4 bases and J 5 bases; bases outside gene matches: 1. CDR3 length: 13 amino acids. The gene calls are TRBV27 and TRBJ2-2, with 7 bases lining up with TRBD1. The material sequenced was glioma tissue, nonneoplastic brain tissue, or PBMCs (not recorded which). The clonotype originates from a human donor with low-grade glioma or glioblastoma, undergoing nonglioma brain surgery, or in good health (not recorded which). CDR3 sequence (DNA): TGTGCCAGCAGTTGGGGACAGACCGGGGAGCTGTTTTTT. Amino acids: CASSWGQTGELFF.